This T cell receptor (beta chain) was profiled in a study of neoadjuvant anti-PD-1 for oral cavity cancer. Study summary: Patients without progression received a fourth nivolumab dose around day 43, then surgical resection on days 50-56. Study conclusions and caveats: PBMC Gini-index clonality exceeded responders' in non-responders post-nivolumab.

As concerns this clone: Its antigen is not known.

Profiled with immunoSEQ multiplex PCR; TCRdb holds only in-frame clones, not every one. The data show around 16,000 clones, with 69% seen just once and less than 3% held by the top ten. CDR1 and CDR2 from the germline V gene are SGHDT and YYEEEE. The CDR3 runs 15 residues. The V and J ends lost 0 bases and 6 bases respectively, with 12 bases between them. The chain links TRBV5-6 to TRBJ2-2; possible D gene TRBD2, 6 bases. The sample here was PBMCs, taken before nivolumab (anti-PD-1) treatment. This clonotype was sampled from a person aged 35-79 years with oral cavity squamous cell carcinoma. The CDR3 nucleotides are TGTGCCAGCAGCTTGGGACTAGTTCTGGCCGGGGAGCTGTTTTTT. Its translation: CASSLGLVLAGELFF.